This TCR beta chain comes out of a study of T cells after somatic rescue of genetic block. Measured with immunoSEQ multiplex PCR; TCRdb has only the in-frame clones, and not every one. The table includes approximately 88,000 clones, approximately 90% detected once. V was pared by 1 base and J by 6 bases, with 2 bases of the junction left unmatched. The CDR3 spans 14 residues. CDR1 is SGHVS and CDR2 is FNYEAQ in the germline V gene. The sequence derives from a woman aged 18-29 years. Sequences were obtained from peripheral blood mononuclear cells (PBMCs). J is TRBJ1-4 and V is TRBV7-6; TRBD1 aligns across 7 bases. The CDR3 nucleotides read TGTGCCAGCAGCTTAGGCCAGGGGGATGAAAAACTGTTTTTT. This codes for CASSLGQGDEKLFF.